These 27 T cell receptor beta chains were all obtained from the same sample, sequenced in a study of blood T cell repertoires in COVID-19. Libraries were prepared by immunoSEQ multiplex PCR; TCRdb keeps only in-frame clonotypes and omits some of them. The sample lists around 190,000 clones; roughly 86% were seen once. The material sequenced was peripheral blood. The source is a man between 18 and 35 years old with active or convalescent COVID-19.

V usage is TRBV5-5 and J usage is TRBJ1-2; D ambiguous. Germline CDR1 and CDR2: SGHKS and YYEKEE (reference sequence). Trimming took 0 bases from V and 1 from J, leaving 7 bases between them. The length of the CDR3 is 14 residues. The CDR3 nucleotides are TGTGCCAGCAGCTTGGCTCGCAGTAACTATGGCTACACCTTC. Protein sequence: CASSLARSNYGYTF.

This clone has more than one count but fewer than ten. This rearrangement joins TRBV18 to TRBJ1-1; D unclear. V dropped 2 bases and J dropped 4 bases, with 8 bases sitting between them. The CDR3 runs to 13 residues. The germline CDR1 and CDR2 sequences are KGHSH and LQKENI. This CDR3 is CASSPGRRTEAFF. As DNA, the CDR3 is TGTGCCAGCTCACCAGGGAGGCGCACTGAAGCTTTCTTT.

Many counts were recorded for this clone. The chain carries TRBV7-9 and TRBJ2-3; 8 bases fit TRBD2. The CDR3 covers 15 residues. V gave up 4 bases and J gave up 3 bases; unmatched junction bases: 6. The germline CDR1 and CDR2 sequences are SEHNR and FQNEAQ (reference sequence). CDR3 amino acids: CASSSRAGATDTQYF. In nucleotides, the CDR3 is TGTGCCAGCAGCTCGAGAGCGGGAGCAACAGATACGCAGTATTTT.

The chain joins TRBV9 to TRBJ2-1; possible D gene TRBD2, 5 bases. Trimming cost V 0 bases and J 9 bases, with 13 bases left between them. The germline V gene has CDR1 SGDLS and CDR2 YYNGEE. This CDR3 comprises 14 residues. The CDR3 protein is CASSVGGAEGEQFF. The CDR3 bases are TGTGCCAGCAGCGTAGGCGGCGCTGAGGGTGAGCAGTTCTTC. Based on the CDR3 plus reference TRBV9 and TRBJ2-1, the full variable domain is DSGVTQTPKHLITATGQRVTLRCSPRSGDLSVYWYQQSLDQGLQFLIQYYNGEERAKGNILERFSAQQFPDLHSELNLSSLELGDSALYFCASSVGGAEGEQFFGPGTRLTVL.

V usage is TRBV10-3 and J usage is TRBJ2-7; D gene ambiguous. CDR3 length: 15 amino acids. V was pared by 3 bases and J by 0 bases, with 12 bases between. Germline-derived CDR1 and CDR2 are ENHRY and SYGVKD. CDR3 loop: CAISDSAASSYEQYF. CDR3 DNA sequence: TGTGCCATCAGTGACTCGGCGGCGAGCTCCTACGAGCAGTACTTC.

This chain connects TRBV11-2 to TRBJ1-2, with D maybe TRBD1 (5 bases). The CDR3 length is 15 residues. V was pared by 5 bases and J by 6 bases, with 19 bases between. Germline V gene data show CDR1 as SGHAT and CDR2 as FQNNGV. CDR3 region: CASSANYGTDNGYTF. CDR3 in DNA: TGTGCCAGCAGCGCCAATTACGGGACTGATAATGGCTACACCTTC.

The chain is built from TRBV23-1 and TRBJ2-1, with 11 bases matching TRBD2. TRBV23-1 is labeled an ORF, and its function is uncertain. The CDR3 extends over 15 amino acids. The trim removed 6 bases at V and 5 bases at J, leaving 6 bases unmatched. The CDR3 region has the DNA TGCGCCAGCAGCACCGGGACTAGCGGACACAATGAGCAGTTCTTC. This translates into CASSTGTSGHNEQFF.

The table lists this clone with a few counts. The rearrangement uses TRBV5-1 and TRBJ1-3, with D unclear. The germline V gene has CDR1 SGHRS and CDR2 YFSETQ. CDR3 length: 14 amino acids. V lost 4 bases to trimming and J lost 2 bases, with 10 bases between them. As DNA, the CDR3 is TGCGCCAGCAGCCCGACGGGAACTGGAAACACCATATATTTT. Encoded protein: CASSPTGTGNTIYF.

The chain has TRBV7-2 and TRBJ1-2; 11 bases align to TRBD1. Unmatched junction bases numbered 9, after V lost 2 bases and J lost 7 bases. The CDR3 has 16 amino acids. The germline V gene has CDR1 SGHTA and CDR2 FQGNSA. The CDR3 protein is CASSLFNGQGAGGYTF. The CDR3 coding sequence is TGTGCCAGCAGCTTATTTAATGGACAGGGGGCGGGTGGCTACACCTTC.

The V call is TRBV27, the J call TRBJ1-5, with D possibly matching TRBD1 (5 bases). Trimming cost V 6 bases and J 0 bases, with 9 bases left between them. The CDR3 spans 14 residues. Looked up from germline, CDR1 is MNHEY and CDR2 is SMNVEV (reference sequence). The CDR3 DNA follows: TGTGCCAGCAGCCAGGGTTATAGCAATCAGCCCCAGCATTTT. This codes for CASSQGYSNQPQHF.

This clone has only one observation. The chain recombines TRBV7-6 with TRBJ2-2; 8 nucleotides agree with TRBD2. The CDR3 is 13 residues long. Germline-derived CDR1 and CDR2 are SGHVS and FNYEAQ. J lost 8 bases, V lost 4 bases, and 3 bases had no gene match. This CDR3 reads CASSSIAGGELFF. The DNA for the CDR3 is TGTGCCAGCAGCTCAATAGCGGGAGGGGAGCTGTTTTTT.

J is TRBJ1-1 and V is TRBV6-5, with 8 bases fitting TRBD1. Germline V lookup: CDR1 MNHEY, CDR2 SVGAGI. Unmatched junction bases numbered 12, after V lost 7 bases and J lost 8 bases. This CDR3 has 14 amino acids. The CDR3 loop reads CASNDRGVIIEAFF. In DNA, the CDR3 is TGTGCCAGCAACGACAGGGGAGTTATTATAGAAGCTTTCTTT.

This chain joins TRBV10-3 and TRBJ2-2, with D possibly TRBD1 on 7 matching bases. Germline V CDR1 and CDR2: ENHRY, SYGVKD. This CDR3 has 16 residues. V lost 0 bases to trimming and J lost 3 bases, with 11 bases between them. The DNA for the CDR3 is TGTGCCATCAGTGAGTCGGCAGGGGGGTACACCGGGGAGCTGTTTTTT. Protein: CAISESAGGYTGELFF.

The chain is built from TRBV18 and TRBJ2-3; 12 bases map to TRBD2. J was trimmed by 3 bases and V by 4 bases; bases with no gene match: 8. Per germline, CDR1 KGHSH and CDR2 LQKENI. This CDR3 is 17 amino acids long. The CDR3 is CASSLNPSGGATDTQYF. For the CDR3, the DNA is TGTGCCAGCTCACTAAACCCTAGCGGGGGGGCAACAGATACGCAGTATTTT.

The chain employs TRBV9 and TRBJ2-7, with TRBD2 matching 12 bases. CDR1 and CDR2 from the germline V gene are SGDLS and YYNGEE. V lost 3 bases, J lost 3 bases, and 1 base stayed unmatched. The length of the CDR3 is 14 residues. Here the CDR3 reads CASSALAGGYEQYF. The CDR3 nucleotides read TGTGCCAGCAGCGCACTAGCGGGGGGCTACGAGCAGTACTTC.

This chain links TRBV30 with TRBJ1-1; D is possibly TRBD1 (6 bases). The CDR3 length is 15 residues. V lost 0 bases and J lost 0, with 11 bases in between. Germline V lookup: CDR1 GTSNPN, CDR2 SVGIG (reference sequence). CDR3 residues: CAWSVLDSLNTEAFF. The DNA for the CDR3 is TGTGCCTGGAGTGTACTGGACAGCTTGAACACTGAAGCTTTCTTT.

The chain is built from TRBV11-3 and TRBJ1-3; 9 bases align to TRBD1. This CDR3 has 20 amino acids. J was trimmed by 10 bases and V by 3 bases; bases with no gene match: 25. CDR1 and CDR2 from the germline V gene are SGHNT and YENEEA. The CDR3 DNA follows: TGTGCCAGCAGCTTTTGCGCGCCCCCCGGGACAGGGTACTGTGGGGGGACCATATATTTT. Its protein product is CASSFCAPPGTGYCGGTIYF.

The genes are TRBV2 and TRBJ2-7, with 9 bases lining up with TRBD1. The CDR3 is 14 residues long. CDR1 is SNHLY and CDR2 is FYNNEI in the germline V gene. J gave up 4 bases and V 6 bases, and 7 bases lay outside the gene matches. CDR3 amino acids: CASSRDRVRYEQYF. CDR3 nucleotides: TGTGCCAGCAGCCGGGACAGGGTAAGGTACGAGCAGTACTTC.

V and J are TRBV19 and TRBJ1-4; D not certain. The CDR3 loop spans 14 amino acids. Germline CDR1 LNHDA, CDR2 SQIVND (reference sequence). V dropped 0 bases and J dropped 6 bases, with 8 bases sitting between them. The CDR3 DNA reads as TGTGCCAGTAGTATAGATCACGGGGATGAAAAACTGTTTTTT. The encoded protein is CASSIDHGDEKLFF. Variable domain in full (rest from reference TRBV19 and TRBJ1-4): DGGITQSPKYLFRKEGQNVTLSCEQNLNHDAMYWYRQDPGQGLRLIYYSQIVNDFQKGDIAEGYSVSREKKESFPLTVTSAQKNPTAFYLCASSIDHGDEKLFFGSGTQLSVL.

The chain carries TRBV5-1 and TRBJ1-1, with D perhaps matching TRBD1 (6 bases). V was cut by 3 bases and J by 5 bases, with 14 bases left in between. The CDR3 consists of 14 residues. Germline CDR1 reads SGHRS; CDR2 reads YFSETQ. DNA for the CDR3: TGCGCCAGCAGCTGGACGGGGGGCGCGACTGAAGCTTTCTTT. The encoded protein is CASSWTGGATEAFF.

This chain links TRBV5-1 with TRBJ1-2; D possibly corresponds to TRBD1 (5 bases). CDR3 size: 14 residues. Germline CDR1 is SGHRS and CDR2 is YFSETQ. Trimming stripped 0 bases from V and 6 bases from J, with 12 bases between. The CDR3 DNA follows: TGCGCCAGCAGCTTGGCGAAGGGGCTAGATGGCTACACCTTC. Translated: CASSLAKGLDGYTF.

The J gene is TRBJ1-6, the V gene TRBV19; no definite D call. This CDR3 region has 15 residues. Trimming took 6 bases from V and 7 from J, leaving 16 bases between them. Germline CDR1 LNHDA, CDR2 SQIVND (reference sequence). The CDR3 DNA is TGTGCCAGTAGACCAGAGGCTCGGAGCAATTCACCCCTCCACTTT. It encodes CASRPEARSNSPLHF.

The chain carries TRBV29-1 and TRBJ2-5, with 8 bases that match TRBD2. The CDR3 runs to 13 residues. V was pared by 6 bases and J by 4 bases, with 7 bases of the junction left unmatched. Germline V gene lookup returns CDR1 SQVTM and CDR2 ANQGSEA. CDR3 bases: TGCAGCGTCCCGGGGCTAGCGGGAGAGACCCAGTACTTC. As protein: CSVPGLAGETQYF. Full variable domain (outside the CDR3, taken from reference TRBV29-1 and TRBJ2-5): SAVISQKPSRDICQRGTSLTIQCQVDSQVTMMFWYRQQPGQSLTLIATANQGSEATYESGFVIDKFPISRPNLTFSTLTVSNMSPEDSSIYLCSVPGLAGETQYFGPGTRLLVL.

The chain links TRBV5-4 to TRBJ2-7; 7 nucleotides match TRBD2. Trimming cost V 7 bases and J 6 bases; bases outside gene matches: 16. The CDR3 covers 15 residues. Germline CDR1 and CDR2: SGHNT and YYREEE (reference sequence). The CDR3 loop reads CASGPHGLGASEQYF. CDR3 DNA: TGTGCCAGCGGACCCCATGGACTAGGGGCAAGCGAGCAGTACTTC.

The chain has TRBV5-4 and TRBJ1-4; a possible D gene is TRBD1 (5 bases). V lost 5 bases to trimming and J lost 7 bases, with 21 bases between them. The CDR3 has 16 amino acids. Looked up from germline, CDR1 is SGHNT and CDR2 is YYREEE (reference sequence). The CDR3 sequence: CASSSGTEGRFEKLFF. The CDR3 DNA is TGTGCCAGCAGTTCCGGGACGGAGGGCCGTTTTGAAAAACTGTTTTTT.

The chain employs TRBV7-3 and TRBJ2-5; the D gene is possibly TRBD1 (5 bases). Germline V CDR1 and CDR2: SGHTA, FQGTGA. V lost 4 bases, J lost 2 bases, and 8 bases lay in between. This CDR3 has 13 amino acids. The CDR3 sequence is CASSSGHQETQYF. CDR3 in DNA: TGTGCCAGCAGCTCAGGACATCAAGAGACCCAGTACTTC. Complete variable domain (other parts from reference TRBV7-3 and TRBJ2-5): GAGVSQTPSNKVTEKGKYVELRCDPISGHTALYWYRQSLGQGPEFLIYFQGTGAADDSGLPNDRFFAVRPEGSVSTLKIQRTERGDSAVYLCASSSGHQETQYFGPGTRLLVL.

Written as DNA, the CDR3 is TGTGCCAGCAGCGGACAACAGGGCCTCGAGCAGTACTTC. Amino acid sequence: CASSGQQGLEQYF. This chain joins TRBV9 and TRBJ2-7, with D maybe TRBD1 (6 bases). Germline V gene lookup returns CDR1 SGDLS and CDR2 YYNGEE. The V gene lost 3 bases and the J gene lost 6 bases, with 13 bases spanning the gap. This CDR3 spans 13 amino acids.